This record covers a single T cell receptor (beta chain). The antigen is not known. The data stem from a study of T cells after yellow fever vaccination. About the research overall: Fractions with few cells were prepared using SMART-Seq v4 Ultra Low Input. Notes on the study in general: Peaking faster, on day 5 versus 15, the secondary response was nonetheless weaker.

A universal primer site and UMIs were added as TCR cDNA was made by 5'RACE template switching. TCRdb itself ran the 5' RACE reads through MiXCR, one entry per CDR3 protein. The data show 300,000 to 350,000 distinct CDR3 sequences, 3.5% to 4.5% seen once. The length of the CDR3 is 14 residues. Per germline, CDR1 SEHNR and CDR2 FQNEAQ (reference sequence). Between the trimmed V and J ends, which lost 2 bases and 4 bases, there was a span of 11 bases. The specimen comprised PBMCs, sampled 15 days after the yellow fever booster vaccination. This TCR came from a man aged 18 to 29 who received the YFV17D yellow fever vaccine. This chain links TRBV7-9 with TRBJ2-5; the D gene is possibly TRBD1 (5 bases). The CDR3 coding sequence is TGTGCCAGCAGCTTATACCAGGGCGGAGAGACCCAGTACTTC. Its translation: CASSLYQGGETQYF.